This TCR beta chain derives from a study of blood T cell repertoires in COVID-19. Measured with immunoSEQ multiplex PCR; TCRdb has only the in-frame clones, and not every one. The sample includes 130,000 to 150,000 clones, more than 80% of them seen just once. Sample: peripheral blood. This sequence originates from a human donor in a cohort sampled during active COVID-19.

CDR3 in amino acids: CASRSITGVGGYTF. The CDR3 bases are TGTGCCAGCAGGTCGATAACGGGAGTGGGTGGCTACACCTTC. This chain connects TRBV5-8 to TRBJ1-2; D uncertain. CDR3 length equals 14 residues. The V end was cut by 5 bases, the J end by 7 bases, with 18 bases between. Germline V gene data show CDR1 as SGHTS and CDR2 as YDEGEE.